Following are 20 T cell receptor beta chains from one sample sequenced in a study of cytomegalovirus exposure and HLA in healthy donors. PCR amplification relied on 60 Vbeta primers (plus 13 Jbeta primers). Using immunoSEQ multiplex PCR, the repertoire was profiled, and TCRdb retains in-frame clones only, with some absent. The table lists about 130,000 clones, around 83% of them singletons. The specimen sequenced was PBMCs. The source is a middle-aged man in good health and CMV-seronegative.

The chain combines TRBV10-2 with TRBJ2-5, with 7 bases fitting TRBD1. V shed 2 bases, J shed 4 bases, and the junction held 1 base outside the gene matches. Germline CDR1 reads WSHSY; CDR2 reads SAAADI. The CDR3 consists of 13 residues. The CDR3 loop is CASSETGVETQYF. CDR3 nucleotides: TGCGCCAGCAGTGAGACAGGGGTAGAGACCCAGTACTTC.

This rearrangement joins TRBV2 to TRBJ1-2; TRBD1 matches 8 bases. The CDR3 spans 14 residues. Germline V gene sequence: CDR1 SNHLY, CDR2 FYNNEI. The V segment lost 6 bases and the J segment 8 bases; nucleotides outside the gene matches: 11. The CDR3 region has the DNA TGTGCCAGCAGCCTAGGACAGGGCTTGGGAGGCTACACCTTC. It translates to CASSLGQGLGGYTF.

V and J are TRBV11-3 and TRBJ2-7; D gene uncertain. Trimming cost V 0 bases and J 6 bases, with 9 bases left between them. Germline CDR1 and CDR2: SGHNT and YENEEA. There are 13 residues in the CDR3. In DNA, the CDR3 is TGTGCCAGCAGCTTAGATTTTGCCGGCGAGCAGTACTTC. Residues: CASSLDFAGEQYF.

As DNA, the CDR3 is TGTGCCAGCAGCTGGCTACTAGGCACAGATACGCAGTATTTT. Amino acid sequence: CASSWLLGTDTQYF. The rearrangement uses TRBV21-1 and TRBJ2-3; TRBD2, the table's D call, lacks a check against the DNA. TRBV21-1 is shown as a pseudogene. The length of the CDR3 is 14 residues.

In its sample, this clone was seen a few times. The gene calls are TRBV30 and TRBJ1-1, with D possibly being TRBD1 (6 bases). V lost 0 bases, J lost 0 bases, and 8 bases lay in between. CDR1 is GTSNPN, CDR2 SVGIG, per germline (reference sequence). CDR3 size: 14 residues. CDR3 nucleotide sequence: TGTGCCTGGAGTGTTGACAGGATGAACACTGAAGCTTTCTTT. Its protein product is CAWSVDRMNTEAFF. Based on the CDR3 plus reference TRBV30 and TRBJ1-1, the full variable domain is SQTIHQWPATLVQPVGSPLSLECTVEGTSNPNLYWYRQAAGRGLQLLFYSVGIGQISSEVPQNLSASRPQDRQFILSSKKLLLSDSGFYLCAWSVDRMNTEAFFGQGTRLTVV.

CDR3 region: CASSVEGIPNVLTF. CDR3 bases: TGTGCCAGCAGCGTAGAGGGGATACCTAACGTCCTGACTTTC. The chain couples TRBV9 to TRBJ2-6, with a possible D match to TRBD1 (5 bases). V gave up 0 bases and J gave up 10 bases, with 11 bases separating them. CDR1 and CDR2 (germline): SGDLS, YYNGEE. The CDR3 is made up of 14 amino acids.

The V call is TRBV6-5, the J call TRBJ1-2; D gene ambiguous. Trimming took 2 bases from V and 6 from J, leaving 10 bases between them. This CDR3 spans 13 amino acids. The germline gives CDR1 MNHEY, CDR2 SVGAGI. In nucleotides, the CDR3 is TGTGCCAGCAGTTACGGTACATTAAATGGCTACACCTTC. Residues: CASSYGTLNGYTF.

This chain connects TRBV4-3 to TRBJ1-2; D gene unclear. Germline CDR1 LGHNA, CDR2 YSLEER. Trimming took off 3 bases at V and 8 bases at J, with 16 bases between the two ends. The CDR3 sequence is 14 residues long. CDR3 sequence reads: CASSHVDTSVGYTF. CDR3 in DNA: TGCGCCAGCAGCCATGTCGACACCTCGGTGGGCTACACCTTC.

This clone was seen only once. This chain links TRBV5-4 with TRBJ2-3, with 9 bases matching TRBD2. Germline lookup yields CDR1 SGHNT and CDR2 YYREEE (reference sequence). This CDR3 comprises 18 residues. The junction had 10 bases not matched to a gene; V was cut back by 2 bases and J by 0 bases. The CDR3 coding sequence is TGTGCCAGCAGCTTACACCCTCTAGCGGGGACTAGCACAGATACGCAGTATTTT. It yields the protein CASSLHPLAGTSTDTQYF.

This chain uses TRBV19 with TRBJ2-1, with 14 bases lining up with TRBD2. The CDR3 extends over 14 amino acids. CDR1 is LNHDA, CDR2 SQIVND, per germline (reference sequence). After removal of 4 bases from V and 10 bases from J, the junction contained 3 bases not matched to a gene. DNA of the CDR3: TGTGCCAGTAGTAGACTAGCGGGGGGGCCCGAGCAGTTCTTC. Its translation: CASSRLAGGPEQFF.

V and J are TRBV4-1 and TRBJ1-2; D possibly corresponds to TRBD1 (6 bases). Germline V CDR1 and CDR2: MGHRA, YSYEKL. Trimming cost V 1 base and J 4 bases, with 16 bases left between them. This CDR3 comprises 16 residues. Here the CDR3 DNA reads TGCGCCAGCAGCCAAGGCATCCCCAGGGGTGGCTATGGCTACACCTTC. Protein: CASSQGIPRGGYGYTF.

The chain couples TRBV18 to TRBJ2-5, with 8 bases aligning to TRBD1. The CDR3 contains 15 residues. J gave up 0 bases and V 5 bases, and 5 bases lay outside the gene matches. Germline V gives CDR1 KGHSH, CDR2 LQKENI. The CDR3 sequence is CASSSQGANQETQYF. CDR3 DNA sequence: TGTGCCAGCTCATCGCAGGGGGCGAACCAAGAGACCCAGTACTTC.

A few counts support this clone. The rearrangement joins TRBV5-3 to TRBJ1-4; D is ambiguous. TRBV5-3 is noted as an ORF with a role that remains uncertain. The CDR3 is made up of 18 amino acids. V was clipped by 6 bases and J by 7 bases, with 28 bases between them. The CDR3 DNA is TGTGCCAGAAACACTACTAATGTTGATTTCGGGTCTAGTGAAAAACTGTTTTTT. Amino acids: CARNTTNVDFGSSEKLFF.

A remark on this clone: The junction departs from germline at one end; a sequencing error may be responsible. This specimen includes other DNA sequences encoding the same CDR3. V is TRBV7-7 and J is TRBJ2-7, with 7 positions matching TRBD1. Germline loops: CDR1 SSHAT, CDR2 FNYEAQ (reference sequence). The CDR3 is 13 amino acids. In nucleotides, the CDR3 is TGTGCTAGCAGCTTAGGGGGCGGCTACGAGCAGTACTTC. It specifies CASSLGGGYEQYF. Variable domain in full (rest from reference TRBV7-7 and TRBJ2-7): GAGVSQSPRYKVTKRGQDVTLRCDPISSHATLYWYQQALGQGPEFLTYFNYEAQPDKSGLPSDRFSAERPEGSISTLTIQRTEQRDSAMYRCASSLGGGYEQYFGPGTRLTVT.

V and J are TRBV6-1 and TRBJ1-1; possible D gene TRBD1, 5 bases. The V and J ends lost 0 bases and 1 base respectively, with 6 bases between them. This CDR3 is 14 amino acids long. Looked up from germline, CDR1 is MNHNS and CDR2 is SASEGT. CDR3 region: CASSEAGQNTEAFF. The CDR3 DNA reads TGTGCCAGCAGTGAAGCAGGACAGAACACTGAAGCTTTCTTT.

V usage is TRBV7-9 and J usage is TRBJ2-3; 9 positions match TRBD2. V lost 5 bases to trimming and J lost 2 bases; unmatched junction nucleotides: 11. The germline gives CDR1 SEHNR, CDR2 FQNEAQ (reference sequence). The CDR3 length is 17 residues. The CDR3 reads CASSPRGAGGVTDTQYF. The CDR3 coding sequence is TGTGCCAGCAGCCCCCGGGGAGCGGGGGGTGTCACAGATACGCAGTATTTT.

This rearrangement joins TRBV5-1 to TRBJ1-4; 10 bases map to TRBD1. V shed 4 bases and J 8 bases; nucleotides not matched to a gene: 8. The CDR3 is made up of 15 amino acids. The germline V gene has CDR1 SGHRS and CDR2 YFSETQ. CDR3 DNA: TGCGCCAGCAGCGCAACCGGGACAGGGGAAGAAAAACTGTTTTTT. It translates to CASSATGTGEEKLFF.

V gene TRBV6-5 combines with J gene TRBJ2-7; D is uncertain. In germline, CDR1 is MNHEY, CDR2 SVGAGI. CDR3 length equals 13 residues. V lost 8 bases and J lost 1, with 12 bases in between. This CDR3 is CASGPLTSYEQYF. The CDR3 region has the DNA TGTGCCAGCGGCCCATTGACTTCCTACGAGCAGTACTTC.

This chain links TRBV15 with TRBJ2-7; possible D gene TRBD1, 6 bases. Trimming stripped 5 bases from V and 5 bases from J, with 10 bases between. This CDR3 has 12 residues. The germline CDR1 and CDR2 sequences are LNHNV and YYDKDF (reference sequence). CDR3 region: CATSPTGHEQYF. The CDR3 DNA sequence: TGTGCCACCAGCCCAACAGGGCACGAGCAGTACTTC.

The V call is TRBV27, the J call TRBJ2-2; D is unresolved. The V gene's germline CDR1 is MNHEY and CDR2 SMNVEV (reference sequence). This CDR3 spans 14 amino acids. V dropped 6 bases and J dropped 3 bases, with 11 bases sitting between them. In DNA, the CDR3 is TGTGCCAGCAGCCAGTCTGTATACACCGGGGAGCTGTTTTTT. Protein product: CASSQSVYTGELFF.